Below, 3 T cell receptor beta chains from the same sample are listed, as sequenced in a study of blood T cell repertoires in COVID-19. Clones were read by immunoSEQ multiplex PCR, and TCRdb kept only the in-frame ones, dropping some. The table lists approximately 100,000 clones, approximately 84% of them singletons. Source material: peripheral blood. All receptors come from a man aged 70 or older with acute or convalescent COVID-19.

V is TRBV18 and J is TRBJ2-1, with TRBD2 matching 13 bases. V trimming: 0 bases; J trimming: 9 bases; junction bases outside the gene matches: 5. CDR3 size: 16 residues. Germline values: CDR1 KGHSH, CDR2 LQKENI. The CDR3 DNA reads as TGTGCCAGCTCACCACCCGGACTAGCGGGAGCGGTTGAGCAGTTCTTC. The encoded protein is CASSPPGLAGAVEQFF. Based on the CDR3 plus reference TRBV18 and TRBJ2-1, the full variable domain is NAGVMQNPRHLVRRRGQEARLRCSPMKGHSHVYWYRQLPEEGLKFMVYLQKENIIDESGMPKERFSAEFPKEGPSILRIQQVVRGDSAAYFCASSPPGLAGAVEQFFGPGTRLTVL.

To note about this clone: In the same sample, other DNA sequences code for this CDR3. This chain uses TRBV28 with TRBJ1-2; the D gene is possibly TRBD1 (6 bases). CDR1 is MDHEN and CDR2 is SYDVKM in the germline V gene. With 3 bases removed from V and 2 bases from J, the gap between germline ends came to 7 bases. The CDR3 runs 13 residues. The CDR3 protein is CASSLDRNYGYTF. The CDR3 nucleotides read TGTGCCAGCAGTTTGGACAGAAACTATGGCTACACCTTC.

The chain links TRBV3-1 (or the pseudogene TRBV3-2) to TRBJ2-1; D is possibly TRBD2 (5 bases). Deletions cut 4 bases from V and 0 bases from J, with 7 bases between. Germline V CDR1 and CDR2: LGHDT, YNNKEL (reference sequence). This CDR3 comprises 14 residues. CDR3 amino acids: CASSPGSSYNEQFF. The CDR3 coding sequence is TGTGCCAGCAGCCCGGGGAGCTCCTACAATGAGCAGTTCTTC.